This T cell receptor beta chain appears in the sequencing data of a study of PD-1 blockade in classical Hodgkin lymphoma. Germline V gene data show CDR1 as MDHEN and CDR2 as SYDVKM. V gave up 5 bases and J gave up 5 bases; unmatched junction bases: 11. The CDR3 loop spans 16 amino acids. This clone appeared once. Its antigen is not known. Study conclusions and caveats: Reported findings placed baseline TCR diversity lower in newly diagnosed patients (compared with healthy donors). There was a significant rise in CD4+ TCR diversity by C4D1, with no such rise for CD8+. Possible causes of repertoire differences, disease activity or prior therapy, remain undefined.

With no exception, relapse followed autologous stem cell transplantation in all patients, and brentuximab vedotin exposure varied. Assay: immunoSEQ multiplex PCR; the TCRdb copy retains only in-frame clones and omits some. The sample lists around 70,000 clones, 71% occurring once. V is TRBV28 and J is TRBJ2-5; TRBD1 agrees at 10 bases. Source: peripheral blood mononuclear cells (PBMCs), taken before the second cycle of nivolumab. The clonotype originates from a human donor with classical Hodgkin lymphoma. The CDR3 here is CASSPSRQGAGETQYF. CDR3 DNA sequence: TGTGCCAGCAGTCCAAGTCGACAGGGGGCAGGCGAGACCCAGTACTTC. Using reference TRBV28 and TRBJ2-5 for the parts outside the CDR3, the full variable domain is DVKVTQSSRYLVKRTGEKVFLECVQDMDHENMFWYRQDPGLGLRLIYFSYDVKMKEKGDIPEGYSVSREKKERFSLILESASTNQTSMYLCASSPSRQGAGETQYFGPGTRLLVL.